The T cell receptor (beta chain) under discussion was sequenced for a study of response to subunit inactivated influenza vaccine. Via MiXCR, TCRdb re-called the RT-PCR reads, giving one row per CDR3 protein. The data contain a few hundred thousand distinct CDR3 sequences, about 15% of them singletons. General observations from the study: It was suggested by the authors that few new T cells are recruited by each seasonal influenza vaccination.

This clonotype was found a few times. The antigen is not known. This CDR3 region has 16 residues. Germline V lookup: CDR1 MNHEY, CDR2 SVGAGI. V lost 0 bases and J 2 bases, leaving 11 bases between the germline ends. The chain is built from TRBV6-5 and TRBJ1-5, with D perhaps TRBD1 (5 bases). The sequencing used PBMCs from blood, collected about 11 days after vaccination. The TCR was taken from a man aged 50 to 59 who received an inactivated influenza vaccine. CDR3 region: CASSYSIGGGNQPQHF. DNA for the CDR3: TGTGCCAGCAGTTACTCGATCGGGGGAGGCAATCAGCCCCAGCATTTT.